A selection of T cell receptor beta chains follows, all from one sample in a study of CD8+CD57+ T cells in acquired aplastic anemia. One entry per CDR3 protein, called by TCRdb with MiXCR from the reads. In the table there are 150,000 to 200,000 distinct CDR3 sequences, just under 45% of which are singletons. The specimen sequenced was sorted CD4+, CD8+, or CD8+CD57+ T cells (not recorded which) from PBMCs. These TCRs come from a human donor in good health. Each CDR3 is given with its conserved first and last residue. The order of the fields is D gene, V gene, CDR3 length, clone size, J gene, CDR3 DNA, CDR3 protein. A D gene is named only where the DNA matches it firmly. Size is omitted from some rows. Given values are once, few, many or a class for expanded clones.

>TRBD1|TRBV10-3|17|.|TRBJ2-1
TGTGCCATCAGTGGATCTTCCGGGACAGGGGGAGTGAATGAGCAGTTCTTC
CAISGSSGTGGVNEQFF
>TRBD1|TRBV7-8|16|.|TRBJ1-5
TGTGCCAGCAGCTTGGTAGGACAGGGTGGTAATCAGCCCCAGCATTTT
CASSLVGQGGNQPQHF
>.|TRBV3-1|14|.|TRBJ2-7
TGTGCCAGCAGCCACCCCTCGGACAGCTACGAGCAGTACTTC
CASSHPSDSYEQYF
>TRBD1|TRBV2|11|.|TRBJ1-2
TGTGCCACTACAGGGGGCGGTGGCTACACCTTC
CATTGGGGYTF
>TRBD1|TRBV6-1|13|once|TRBJ1-6
TGTGCCAGCAGCCGGACAGGGAATTCACCCCTCCACTTT
CASSRTGNSPLHF
>.|TRBV20-1|17|.|TRBJ1-6
TGCAGTGCTATGGGGAAGGCCCCGGGACACAAAAATTCACCCCTCCACTTT
CSAMGKAPGHKNSPLHF
>.|TRBV5-5|17|many|TRBJ1-4
TGTGCCAGCAGCTTGAAGTCGGGGATACAACATAATGAAAAACTGTTTTTT
CASSLKSGIQHNEKLFF
>TRBD1|TRBV19|16|.|TRBJ1-4
TGTGCCAGTAGCCGGACAGGATTCGCAACTAATGAAAAACTGTTTTTT
CASSRTGFATNEKLFF
>.|TRBV7-8|15|many|TRBJ1-2
TGTGCCAGCAGCCCCGAATTGACAGGCCTGTATGGCTACACCTTC
CASSPELTGLYGYTF
>.|TRBV19|15|.|TRBJ2-3
TGTGCCAGTAGTAGAGACAGTTTCCCCACAGATACGCAGTATTTT
CASSRDSFPTDTQYF
>TRBD2|TRBV27|20|.|TRBJ2-2
TGTGCCAGCAGTTTATCCGTGGGCCTTTCTAGCGGGAGGAACACCGGGGAGCTGTTTTTT
CASSLSVGLSSGRNTGELFF
>.|TRBV7-2|11|few|TRBJ2-7
TGTGCCAGCAGCTTAATTCCCGAGCAGTACTTC
CASSLIPEQYF
>.|TRBV5-6|16|.|TRBJ1-5
TGTGCCAGCAGCTTGGCAGGCAGGAGCATTAATCAGCCCCAGCATTTT
CASSLAGRSINQPQHF
>.|TRBV10-2|14|.|TRBJ2-7
TGCGCCAGCAGTGAGATGATAGGATCCCACGAGCAGTACTTC
CASSEMIGSHEQYF
>TRBD1|TRBV19|15|.|TRBJ2-1
TGTGCCAGTAGTGAAGCCGGGACAGGGGACAATGAGCAGTTCTTC
CASSEAGTGDNEQFF
>.|TRBV6-1|18|many|TRBJ1-6
TGTGCCAGCAGTGGCCTCTCAGGTCTCAGCTCCTATAATTCACCCCTCCACTTT
CASSGLSGLSSYNSPLHF
>.|TRBV18|14|.|TRBJ2-5
TGTGCCAGCTCACCGAGTCGGGTGGAGGAGACCCAGTACTTC
CASSPSRVEETQYF
>.|TRBV24-1|15|.|TRBJ1-1
TGTGCCACCAGAGATTCCAGGACGGGAAACACTGAAGCTTTCTTT
CATRDSRTGNTEAFF
>.|TRBV6-5|15|.|TRBJ1-3
TGTGCCAGCAGTTACGCGTTGTCCTCTGGAAACACCATATATTTT
CASSYALSSGNTIYF
>.|TRBV7-2|14|many|TRBJ2-2
TGTGCCAGCAGCTTAGTTCGGGAGACCGGGGAGCTGTTTTTT
CASSLVRETGELFF
>.|TRBV19|13|.|TRBJ2-7
TGTGCCAGTAGTGTAGGACACCCATACGAGCAGTACTTC
CASSVGHPYEQYF
>TRBD1|TRBV12-3/TRBV12-4|12|many|TRBJ1-3
TGTGCCAGCAGTCCAGGGACAGGTGCCATATATTTT
CASSPGTGAIYF
>.|TRBV12-3/TRBV12-4|14|many|TRBJ1-5
TGTGCCAGCAGTTTCAGGGTGGGGAATCAGCCCCAGCATTTT
CASSFRVGNQPQHF
>TRBD2|TRBV5-4|14|few|TRBJ2-3
TGTGCCAGCAGCGCCGGGACTAGGACAGATACGCAGTATTTT
CASSAGTRTDTQYF
>.|TRBV27|20|.|TRBJ2-5
TGTGCCAGCAGACGACTAGAACTAAGTGATTTAAGGCCGGGAAAATGGACCCAGTACTTC
CASRRLELSDLRPGKWTQYF
>.|TRBV20-1|15|many|TRBJ1-5
TGCAGTGCTAGACTCCCAGGGGCAAGCAATCAGCCCCAGCATTTT
CSARLPGASNQPQHF
>.|TRBV7-9|14|.|TRBJ1-6
TGTGCCAGCAGCTTGGGGGGTGGGACGTCACCCCTCCACTTT
CASSLGGGTSPLHF
>.|TRBV18|14|few|TRBJ1-4
TGTGCCAGCTCACCACAAGGAATTAATGAAAAACTGTTTTTT
CASSPQGINEKLFF
>TRBD2|TRBV20-1|15|.|TRBJ2-5
TGCAGTGCTAGTCGACTAGCGGGAGTAGGAGAGACCCAGTACTTC
CSASRLAGVGETQYF
>.|TRBV15|15|.|TRBJ2-2
TGTGCCACCAGCAGAGATCAGGAGAACACCGGGGAGCTGTTTTTT
CATSRDQENTGELFF
>.|TRBV6-2/TRBV6-3|18|.|TRBJ2-5
TGTGCCAGCAGTCCCCGGGTCGAGGGGGGAAAAAAAAGAGAGACCCGGTACTTC
CASSPRVEGGKKRETRYF
>.|TRBV12-3/TRBV12-4|15|many|TRBJ2-2
TGTGCCAGCAGTTTGTGGACTGTTAACACCGGGGAGCTGTTTTTT
CASSLWTVNTGELFF
>.|TRBV30|13|few|TRBJ2-2
TGTGCCTGGAGTGTACAACCTGGCGGGGAGCTGTTTTTT
CAWSVQPGGELFF
>TRBD1|TRBV19|18|many|TRBJ2-6
TGTGCCAGTAGTATAGAGGGACAGGGGGCATATGGGGCCAACGTCCTGACTTTC
CASSIEGQGAYGANVLTF
>.|TRBV2|13|.|TRBJ1-2
TGTGCCAGCAGCCGGGACGGCAACTATGGCTACACCTTC
CASSRDGNYGYTF
>TRBD1|TRBV2|17|many|TRBJ2-2
TGTGCCAGTGCAAAGGAGGGGGGACAGGGTAGCACCGGGGAGCTGTTTTTT
CASAKEGGQGSTGELFF
>TRBD1|TRBV6-5|13|.|TRBJ2-3
TGTGCCAGCAGTTTCATCGGACAGGGCCAGCAGTATTTT
CASSFIGQGQQYF
>.|TRBV2|14|many|TRBJ2-4
TGTGCCAGCACGAGGGGGGAAGCCAAAAACATTCAGTACTTC
CASTRGEAKNIQYF
>.|TRBV25-1|15|.|TRBJ1-1
TGTGCCAGCAGCTTAGTGACAGGATTGAACACTGAAGCTTTCTTT
CASSLVTGLNTEAFF
>TRBD1|TRBV20-1|13|many|TRBJ1-2
TGCAGTGCTCCCAACAGGGGAACCTATGGCTACACCTTC
CSAPNRGTYGYTF
>TRBD1|TRBV14|15|many|TRBJ1-2
TGTGCCAGCAGGCAAACAGGGGGTTTGGACTATGGCTACACCTTC
CASRQTGGLDYGYTF
>TRBD2|TRBV19|15|many|TRBJ2-1
TGTGCCAGTAGTATCGGGGGGACCTCCTACAATGAGCAGTTCTTC
CASSIGGTSYNEQFF
>.|TRBV24-1|14|.|TRBJ1-5
TGTGCCACCGGGTTTCAGGGCAGCAATCAGCCCCAGCATTTT
CATGFQGSNQPQHF
>.|TRBV4-2|15|.|TRBJ2-2
TGTGCCAGCAGCCCACGACTACTCGAAACCGGGGAGCTGTTTTTT
CASSPRLLETGELFF
>.|TRBV29-1|12|few|TRBJ2-3
TGCAGCGTTGGACGGGAGCCAGATACGCAGTATTTT
CSVGREPDTQYF
>.|TRBV9|15|.|TRBJ1-2
TGTGCCAGCAGCGTAGAAGGCCTTGGAAACTATGGCTACACCTTC
CASSVEGLGNYGYTF
>.|TRBV9|14|few|TRBJ1-4
TGTGCCAGCGCCCGGGGGGGCGATAATGAAAAACTGTTTTTT
CASARGGDNEKLFF
>.|TRBV27|14|few|TRBJ1-5
TGTGCCAGCAGCAGATCAGGTCCCCATCAGCCCCAGCATTTT
CASSRSGPHQPQHF
>.|TRBV2|16|.|TRBJ2-5
TGTGCCAGCAGTGGCAAAGCAGGGGACCCTTCAGAGACCCAGTACTTC
CASSGKAGDPSETQYF
>TRBD1|TRBV14|16|many|TRBJ1-6
TGTGCCAGCAGCCAGACTCCGGGACAGGGTTCTTCACCCCTCCACTTT
CASSQTPGQGSSPLHF
>.|TRBV5-1|14|.|TRBJ2-7
TGCGCCAGCAGCTTGGGGCAGGGTAAATACGAGCAGTACTTC
CASSLGQGKYEQYF
>.|TRBV7-8|13|.|TRBJ2-1
TGTGCCAGCAGCTTAAACACTGACAATGAGCAGTTCTTC
CASSLNTDNEQFF
>TRBD1|TRBV24-1|15|.|TRBJ1-4
TGTGCCACCAGTGATATTCGACAGGGGGCTGAAAAACTGTTTTTT
CATSDIRQGAEKLFF
>TRBD1|TRBV12-3/TRBV12-4|14|.|TRBJ2-7
TGTGCCAGCAGTTTAGGACAGGGATGGTACGAGCAGTACTTC
CASSLGQGWYEQYF